These T cell receptor beta chains were read from a single sample in a study of control samples from healthy donors and cancer patients. Sequencing used immunoSEQ multiplex PCR; TCRdb keeps in-frame clones, though not all of them. The sample carries 100,000 to 150,000 clones, 80% to 95% recorded once. Sequenced input: blood. All receptors come from a woman aged 45-65 years in good health. The CDR3 runs from the conserved cysteine through the conserved F or W.

TRBV29-1	10	TRBJ1-1	CSASLTEAFF
TRBV7-9	16	TRBJ1-2	CASSPRAGEANYGYTF
TRBV18	13	TRBJ1-4	CASSPELNEKLFF
TRBV6-2/TRBV6-3	15	TRBJ1-2	CASSYSHRVTGGYTF
TRBV30	15	TRBJ2-6	CAWSLGGSGANVLTF
TRBV5-1	16	TRBJ2-7	CASSFSGLAGADEQYF
TRBV2	13	TRBJ2-7	CASSSQGAYEQYF
TRBV19	13	TRBJ1-2	CASSTPDLLGYTF
TRBV29-1	14	TRBJ1-4	CSVRDSATNEKLFF
TRBV7-9	14	TRBJ1-4	CASTQTGDNEKLFF
TRBV7-9	15	TRBJ1-1	CASSLRGQLNTEAFF
TRBV28	15	TRBJ1-4	CASISSGGFNEKLFF
TRBV7-9	15	TRBJ2-6	CASSSDRAGANVLTF
TRBV10-3	12	TRBJ1-1	CATHTGATEAFF
TRBV30	16	TRBJ1-1	CAWSRHKTGREPEAFF
TRBV7-8	15	TRBJ2-5	CASSLFSQYQETQYF
TRBV19	18	TRBJ1-5	CASSIFWRVAGANQPQHF
TRBV28	15	TRBJ1-3	CASSFRPASGNTIYF
TRBV7-9	13	TRBJ1-6	CASSFRDRSPLHF
TRBV10-3	14	TRBJ1-5	CAISESRRDQPQHF
TRBV9	16	TRBJ2-7	CASSVSGGGLGYEQYF
TRBV5-1	13	TRBJ2-7	CASSLGTGGEQYF
TRBV6-5	15	TRBJ1-2	CASSLEGGMNYGYTF
TRBV5-1	15	TRBJ1-2	CASSLDQPGVFGYTF
TRBV19	17	TRBJ1-3	CASSTPWTGVTGNTIYF
TRBV7-9	18	TRBJ2-1	CASSDGTGGSRSYNEQFF
TRBV2	14	TRBJ1-2	CASSERRTADGYTF
TRBV29-1	14	TRBJ1-1	CSVPGGWGNTEAFF
TRBV5-1	15	TRBJ1-1	CASSPQTVGTTEAFF
TRBV7-9	17	TRBJ1-2	CASSLGGQGDINYGYTF
TRBV5-1	13	TRBJ2-1	CASTLEGGSEQFF
TRBV12-3/TRBV12-4	13	TRBJ2-7	CASSFGTRYEQYF
TRBV19	12	TRBJ1-4	CASSYGGGKLFF
TRBV5-1	16	TRBJ2-3	CASSLDRLRDTDTQYF
TRBV27	15	TRBJ2-3	CASSLWGQEQDTQYF
TRBV13	12	TRBJ2-7	CASSLKALEQYF
TRBV30	14	TRBJ1-5	CACGIKGGAQPQHF
TRBV12-3/TRBV12-4	13	TRBJ2-7	CASSLSGTYEQYF
TRBV18	17	TRBJ1-2	CASSPPFGQGPDYGYTF